These 20 T cell receptor beta chains originate from one sample sequenced in a study of shared clonotypes between healthy human individuals. The method was immunoSEQ multiplex PCR; TCRdb's version includes in-frame clones alone and lacks a portion of them. Among roughly 2 million clones, 95% were seen once, and the ten largest hold approximately 0.13%. Sequencing was done on a sample of naive CD4+ T cells sorted from blood. Sample subset: CD45RA+ positively selected. Receptors were obtained from a man aged 18 to 30 in good health.

J is TRBJ2-2 and V is TRBV9; TRBD2 matches 7 bases. The CDR3 covers 15 residues. Trimming cost V 0 bases and J 3 bases; bases outside gene matches: 2. The germline CDR1 and CDR2 sequences are SGDLS and YYNGEE. The DNA of the CDR3 is TGTGCCAGCAGCGTAGTAGGGAGGGACACCGGGGAGCTGTTTTTT. It encodes CASSVVGRDTGELFF.

The chain couples TRBV9 to TRBJ2-1; D is unresolved. Germline lookup yields CDR1 SGDLS and CDR2 YYNGEE. V dropped 0 bases and J dropped 0 bases, with 7 bases sitting between them. This CDR3 comprises 15 residues. Here the CDR3 reads CASSVGDTSYNEQFF. CDR3 coding DNA: TGTGCCAGCAGCGTAGGAGATACCTCCTACAATGAGCAGTTCTTC. The entire variable domain, with the rest obtained from reference TRBV9 and TRBJ2-1, is as follows: DSGVTQTPKHLITATGQRVTLRCSPRSGDLSVYWYQQSLDQGLQFLIQYYNGEERAKGNILERFSAQQFPDLHSELNLSSLELGDSALYFCASSVGDTSYNEQFFGPGTRLTVL.

The chain employs TRBV27 and TRBJ2-5, with TRBD2 matching 8 bases. Germline assignment: CDR1 MNHEY and CDR2 SMNVEV (reference sequence). Unmatched junction bases numbered 7, after V lost 3 bases and J lost 4 bases. The CDR3 loop spans 15 amino acids. The CDR3 DNA reads as TGTGCCAGCAGTTTTGAGCGGGGGACGAGAGAGACCCAGTACTTC. It yields the protein CASSFERGTRETQYF.

The rearrangement uses TRBV28 and TRBJ2-1; the D gene is possibly TRBD1 (6 bases). The V end was cut by 8 bases, the J end by 7 bases, with 18 bases between. Germline V gene data show CDR1 as MDHEN and CDR2 as SYDVKM. The CDR3 has 14 residues. The CDR3 protein is CASVGKKRGNEQFF. As DNA, the CDR3 is TGTGCCAGCGTTGGGAAAAAAAGGGGGAATGAGCAGTTCTTC.

The J gene is TRBJ2-1, the V gene TRBV4-1, with TRBD2 matching over 14 bases. The CDR3 covers 19 residues. In germline, CDR1 is MGHRA, CDR2 YSYEKL. With V trimmed by 5 bases and J by 0 bases, 9 bases remained unmatched. This CDR3 reads CASSFQTSGRALSYNEQFF. In nucleotides, the CDR3 is TGCGCCAGCAGCTTCCAGACTAGCGGGAGGGCCCTCTCCTACAATGAGCAGTTCTTC.

The chain has TRBV30 and TRBJ1-1; tentatively, D is TRBD1 (6 bases). The V gene lost 5 bases and the J gene lost 1 base, with 17 bases spanning the gap. The germline gives CDR1 GTSNPN, CDR2 SVGIG (reference sequence). The CDR3 has 15 residues. Here the CDR3 DNA reads TGTGCCTGGTCCTGGGATGGACAGACGAACACTGAAGCTTTCTTT. Translating it yields CAWSWDGQTNTEAFF. The full variable domain, completed using reference TRBV30 and TRBJ1-1, is SQTIHQWPATLVQPVGSPLSLECTVEGTSNPNLYWYRQAAGRGLQLLFYSVGIGQISSEVPQNLSASRPQDRQFILSSKKLLLSDSGFYLCAWSWDGQTNTEAFFGQGTRLTVV.

The chain uses TRBV19 and TRBJ2-7, with 8 bases aligning to TRBD2. The CDR3 loop spans 15 amino acids. The V and J ends lost 1 base and 3 bases, in that order; junction bases with no gene match: 5. Germline loops: CDR1 LNHDA, CDR2 SQIVND (reference sequence). The CDR3 coding sequence is TGTGCCAGTAGTATAGGCGGTAGCGGGGACTACGAGCAGTACTTC. This translates into CASSIGGSGDYEQYF.

Worth noting for this clone: Other DNA sequences within the sample encode an identical CDR3. The chain uses TRBV7-9 and TRBJ2-3; 7 bases are a match to TRBD1. Trimming removed 5 bases from V and 5 bases from J; junction bases left unmatched: 1. The CDR3 extends over 12 amino acids. CDR1 is SEHNR and CDR2 is FQNEAQ in the germline V gene (reference sequence). CDR3 in DNA: TGTGCCAGCAGCCCAGGGGGAGATACGCAGTATTTT. Its translation is CASSPGGDTQYF.

The chain employs TRBV5-5 and TRBJ2-3; no definite D call. The CDR3 extends over 14 amino acids. The germline gives CDR1 SGHKS, CDR2 YYEKEE (reference sequence). V lost 4 bases, J lost 5 bases, and 14 bases lay in between. The DNA for the CDR3 is TGTGCCAGCAGCCCAGGACGGAAGGGAGATACGCAGTATTTT. It specifies CASSPGRKGDTQYF.

The rearrangement joins TRBV9 to TRBJ2-4; 7 nucleotides match TRBD2. CDR1 and CDR2 from the germline V gene are SGDLS and YYNGEE. Trimming at V came to 0 bases and at J to 4 bases, leaving 4 bases not matched to a gene. This CDR3 is built from 15 residues. This chain's CDR3 is CASSVDQRGKNIQYF. For the CDR3, the DNA is TGTGCCAGCAGCGTAGATCAGCGGGGAAAAAACATTCAGTACTTC.

The chain employs TRBV10-1 and TRBJ2-1; possible D gene TRBD1, 10 bases. Trimming pared 7 bases from V and 3 bases from J, leaving 16 bases between. From germline, CDR1 is WNHNN and CDR2 SYGVQD (reference sequence). The CDR3 covers 15 residues. CDR3 sequence reads: CASTSGTGVYNEQFF. The CDR3 DNA reads TGCGCCAGCACTAGCGGGACAGGGGTCTACAATGAGCAGTTCTTC.

The chain uses TRBV29-1 and TRBJ1-2; unclear D gene. Germline V gives CDR1 SQVTM, CDR2 ANQGSEA. The CDR3 is 11 residues long. V was pared by 6 bases and J by 6 bases, with 11 bases between. In DNA, the CDR3 is TGCAGCGTGTCCAAGGATGATGGCTACACCTTC. Amino acids: CSVSKDDGYTF.

V is TRBV2 and J is TRBJ1-2; TRBD1 might be the D (6 bases). V was trimmed by 2 bases and J by 4 bases, leaving 11 bases between them. Germline CDR1 and CDR2: SNHLY and FYNNEI. The CDR3 length is 14 residues. CDR3 coding DNA: TGTGCCAGCAGTGAACTTCAGGGGAGCTATGGCTACACCTTC. It translates to CASSELQGSYGYTF.

DNA for the CDR3: TGCGCCAGCAGCTTCTCAGCGAACACTGAAGCTTTCTTT. Translated: CASSFSANTEAFF. The chain combines TRBV5-1 with TRBJ1-1; D remains ambiguous. The germline V and J ends were trimmed by 2 bases and 1 base, with 6 bases remaining between them. Germline CDR1 and CDR2: SGHRS and YFSETQ. This CDR3 comprises 13 residues.

The chain carries TRBV28 and TRBJ1-1; unclear D gene. The CDR3 length is 14 residues. Germline V lookup: CDR1 MDHEN, CDR2 SYDVKM. Trimming left V 6 bases short and J 5 bases short, with 16 bases between. As DNA, the CDR3 is TGTGCCAGCAGGTACTTTCCGGGAAAGACTGAAGCTTTCTTT. Encoded protein: CASRYFPGKTEAFF.

The chain uses TRBV2 and TRBJ1-1; D is uncertain. Germline CDR1 is SNHLY and CDR2 is FYNNEI. V dropped 4 bases and J dropped 7 bases, with 13 bases sitting between them. CDR3 size: 13 residues. As DNA, the CDR3 is TGTGCCAGCAGTGGCGACATCGGAATTGAAGCTTTCTTT. This sequence encodes CASSGDIGIEAFF.

This clone was seen a single time. The chain carries TRBV9 and TRBJ2-7; tentatively, D is TRBD2 (5 bases). The CDR3 extends over 13 amino acids. The germline gives CDR1 SGDLS, CDR2 YYNGEE. With 6 bases removed from V and 2 bases from J, the gap between germline ends came to 12 bases. The CDR3, as DNA: TGTGCCAGCAAGGACGGGGTGGCCTACGAGCAGTACTTC. Amino acid sequence: CASKDGVAYEQYF.

Comments on this clone: A much larger clone lies a single base off, so this may be a read error. The CDR3, as DNA: TGTGCCAGTAGCCCCGACAGGGTCCTCTATGGCTACACCTTC. The encoded protein is CASSPDRVLYGYTF. The chain links TRBV19 to TRBJ1-2; 7 nucleotides agree with TRBD1. Trimming at V came to 6 bases and at J to 4 bases, leaving 8 bases not matched to a gene. The CDR3 has 14 residues. Germline V gives CDR1 LNHDA, CDR2 SQIVND (reference sequence).

V is TRBV5-4 and J is TRBJ2-7; 14 nucleotides line up with TRBD2. CDR3 size: 17 residues. The germline gives CDR1 SGHNT, CDR2 YYREEE (reference sequence). J gave up 7 bases and V 3 bases, and 12 bases lay outside the gene matches. In nucleotides, the CDR3 is TGTGCCAGCAGCTCCAGATCGACTAGCGGGAGGGCGAGGGAGCAGTACTTC. This codes for CASSSRSTSGRAREQYF.

The rearrangement links TRBV5-1 to TRBJ1-1; D remains ambiguous. The V end was cut by 1 base, the J end by 6 bases, with 13 bases between. The CDR3 spans 14 residues. Germline loops: CDR1 SGHRS, CDR2 YFSETQ. The CDR3 here is CASSLSVRTAEAFF. The CDR3 DNA sequence: TGCGCCAGCAGCTTGTCGGTCAGAACGGCTGAAGCTTTCTTT.